Below are 14 T cell receptor beta chains sequenced from a single sample in a study of cytomegalovirus exposure and HLA in healthy donors. It was with 60 Vbeta and 13 Jbeta primers that the PCR ran. Only in-frame clones appear in the TCRdb table, and some are missing; sequencing was by immunoSEQ multiplex PCR. Among some 170,000 clones listed, roughly 78% were seen once. The sequenced sample consisted of PBMCs. Source of these receptors: a man aged 40-50 years in good health and CMV-seronegative.

The chain uses TRBV29-1 and TRBJ2-7, with a tentative D call TRBD2 (6 bases). The CDR3 loop spans 12 amino acids. V lost 4 bases, J lost 1 base, and 8 bases lay in between. The germline V gene has CDR1 SQVTM and CDR2 ANQGSEA. The CDR3 sequence is CSVAAGSYEQYF. CDR3 nucleotide sequence: TGCAGCGTTGCGGCGGGATCCTACGAGCAGTACTTC.

V and J are TRBV4-1 and TRBJ2-5, with TRBD1 matching 9 bases. CDR1 MGHRA and CDR2 YSYEKL come from the germline V gene. The CDR3 runs 15 residues. The V segment lost 3 bases and the J segment 6 bases; nucleotides outside the gene matches: 8. The CDR3 reads CASSQERTGVQTQYF. CDR3 bases: TGCGCCAGCAGCCAGGAAAGGACAGGGGTGCAGACCCAGTACTTC.

This chain joins TRBV14 and TRBJ2-5, with TRBD1 matching 9 bases. J gave up 7 bases and V 4 bases, and 7 bases lay outside the gene matches. CDR3 length: 14 residues. The germline CDR1 and CDR2 sequences are SGHDN and FVKESK. CDR3: CASSRGQGGVTQYF. The CDR3 coding sequence is TGTGCCAGCAGCCGGGGACAGGGCGGGGTGACCCAGTACTTC.

The chain employs TRBV11-2 and TRBJ1-4; 8 nucleotides match TRBD1. Germline V gives CDR1 SGHAT, CDR2 FQNNGV. CDR3 length: 16 amino acids. The V and J ends lost 0 bases and 8 bases, in that order; junction bases with no gene match: 8. The CDR3 protein is CASSLDPRGPGEKLFF. For the CDR3, the DNA is TGTGCCAGCAGCTTAGATCCCAGGGGGCCTGGCGAAAAACTGTTTTTT. Complete variable domain (other parts from reference TRBV11-2 and TRBJ1-4): EAGVAQSPRYKIIEKRQSVAFWCNPISGHATLYWYQQILGQGPKLLIQFQNNGVVDDSQLPKDRFSAERLKGVDSTLKIQPAKLEDSAVYLCASSLDPRGPGEKLFFGSGTQLSVL.

This clone came up a few times. This chain joins TRBV30 and TRBJ2-2; D is unclear. Per germline, CDR1 GTSNPN and CDR2 SVGIG (reference sequence). This CDR3 contains 13 residues. V lost 2 bases to trimming and J lost 6 bases, with 10 bases between them. The CDR3 reads CAWSFRSPGELFF. For the CDR3, the DNA is TGTGCCTGGAGTTTTCGGAGTCCCGGGGAGCTGTTTTTT.

This clone turned up a few times. This rearrangement joins TRBV9 to TRBJ1-4; D not certain. The CDR3 totals 13 residues. Germline CDR1 reads SGDLS; CDR2 reads YYNGEE. Deletions cut 1 base from V and 7 bases from J, with 8 bases between. The CDR3 reads CASSVNRGEKLFF. The CDR3 DNA is TGTGCCAGCAGCGTAAACCGAGGTGAAAAACTGTTTTTT.

The chain joins TRBV5-4 to TRBJ2-6; D gene unclear. CDR3 length: 17 amino acids. The germline CDR1 and CDR2 sequences are SGHNT and YYREEE (reference sequence). With 4 bases removed from V and 2 bases from J, the gap between germline ends came to 16 bases. DNA for the CDR3: TGTGCCAGCAGCCCTTGGTTAGATGGAGCTGGGGCCAACGTCCTGACTTTC. Translated, it gives CASSPWLDGAGANVLTF. Full variable domain (outside the CDR3, taken from reference TRBV5-4 and TRBJ2-6): ETGVTQSPTHLIKTRGQQVTLRCSSQSGHNTVSWYQQALGQGPQFIFQYYREEENGRGNFPPRFSGLQFPNYSSELNVNALELDDSALYLCASSPWLDGAGANVLTFGAGSRLTVL.

A few counts support this clone. V and J are TRBV7-9 and TRBJ2-1; TRBD1 aligns across 10 bases. Per germline, CDR1 SEHNR and CDR2 FQNEAQ (reference sequence). V shed 5 bases and J 4 bases; nucleotides not matched to a gene: 8. This CDR3 spans 16 amino acids. CDR3 loop: CASSHRQGAAYNEQFF. The CDR3 DNA sequence: TGTGCCAGCAGCCACCGACAGGGGGCGGCTTACAATGAGCAGTTCTTC.

This chain joins TRBV5-1 and TRBJ1-5; D is perhaps TRBD1 (6 bases). V was trimmed by 4 bases and J by 5 bases, leaving 40 bases between them. The V gene's germline CDR1 is SGHRS and CDR2 YFSETQ. This CDR3 spans 23 amino acids. In DNA, the CDR3 is TGCGCCAGCAGCCCCCCACTAGGACAGAACCCAAGCTTTACCTCCAGGGGCGATCAGCCCCAGCATTTT. As protein: CASSPPLGQNPSFTSRGDQPQHF.

The rearrangement joins TRBV28 to TRBJ2-4; D perhaps matches TRBD1 (6 bases). Per germline, CDR1 MDHEN and CDR2 SYDVKM. This CDR3 is 17 amino acids long. V lost 0 bases and J lost 0, with 12 bases in between. The CDR3, as DNA: TGTGCCAGCAGTTTATGGCGGACAGAAATAGCCAAAAACATTCAGTACTTC. Translation gives CASSLWRTEIAKNIQYF.

The chain couples TRBV5-4 to TRBJ2-7; TRBD2 matches at 12 bases. V was clipped by 4 bases and J by 4 bases; unmatched bases: 9. This CDR3 is 16 amino acids long. CDR1 SGHNT and CDR2 YYREEE come from the germline V gene (reference sequence). Here the CDR3 DNA reads TGTGCCAGCAGCAGGGGACTAGCGGGCTTTCGATACGAGCAGTACTTC. Translation gives CASSRGLAGFRYEQYF.

The J gene is TRBJ2-7, the V gene TRBV7-9; D is ambiguous. Trimming shortened V by 3 bases and J by 6 bases, and 18 bases separated the two germline ends. The CDR3 sequence is 15 residues long. From germline, CDR1 is SEHNR and CDR2 FQNEAQ (reference sequence). CDR3 loop: CASSFVRDGSSEQYF. The CDR3 DNA reads TGTGCCAGCAGCTTCGTTCGAGACGGGTCATCCGAGCAGTACTTC.

The chain uses TRBV11-2 and TRBJ2-2; 7 bases map to TRBD2. CDR1 and CDR2 from the germline V gene are SGHAT and FQNNGV. The CDR3 has 13 residues. V gave up 3 bases and J gave up 6 bases; unmatched junction bases: 1. DNA for the CDR3: TGTGCCAGCAGCTTCCTAGCGGCCGGGGAGCTGTTTTTT. Translated, it gives CASSFLAAGELFF.

This sequence joins TRBV27 and TRBJ2-3; 8 bases fit TRBD1. Germline assignment: CDR1 MNHEY and CDR2 SMNVEV (reference sequence). With V trimmed by 6 bases and J by 1 base, 15 bases remained unmatched. The CDR3 is made up of 18 amino acids. Here the CDR3 DNA reads TGTGCCAGCAGGACACGGGGATCATCGGGACAGGGCACAGATACGCAGTATTTT. Translating it yields CASRTRGSSGQGTDTQYF.